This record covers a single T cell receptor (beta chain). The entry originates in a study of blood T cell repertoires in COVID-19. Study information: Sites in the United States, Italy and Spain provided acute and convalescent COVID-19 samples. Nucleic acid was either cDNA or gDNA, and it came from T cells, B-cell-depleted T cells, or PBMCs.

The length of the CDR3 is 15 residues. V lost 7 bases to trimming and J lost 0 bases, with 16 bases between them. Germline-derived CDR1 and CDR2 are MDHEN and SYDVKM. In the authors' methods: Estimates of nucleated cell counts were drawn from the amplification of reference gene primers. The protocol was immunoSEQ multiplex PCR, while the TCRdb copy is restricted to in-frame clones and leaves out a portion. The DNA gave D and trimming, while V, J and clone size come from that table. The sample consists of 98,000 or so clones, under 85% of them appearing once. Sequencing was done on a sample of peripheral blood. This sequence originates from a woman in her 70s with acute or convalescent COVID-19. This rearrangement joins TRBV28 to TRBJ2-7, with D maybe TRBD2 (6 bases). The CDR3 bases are TGTGCCAGCAATCCGGGACTCATGAGCTCCTACGAGCAGTACTTC. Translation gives CASNPGLMSSYEQYF.